This T cell receptor beta chain comes out of a study of cytomegalovirus exposure and HLA in healthy donors. Study conclusions and caveats: A classifier reportedly called cytomegalovirus status with high sensitivity and specificity.

Deletions cut 5 bases from V and 5 bases from J, with 7 bases between. This CDR3 is 12 amino acids long. Germline values: CDR1 LNHDA, CDR2 SQIVND (reference sequence). Generated by immunoSEQ multiplex PCR, the TCRdb table keeps only in-frame clones and is missing some. The sample shows over 200,000 clones, around nine tenths of them seen only once. As for this clone: The antigen remains unidentified.

This sequence was found in a woman under 30 in good health and CMV-seronegative. The material sequenced was PBMCs. The rearrangement joins TRBV19 to TRBJ1-5; D not resolved. CDR3 nucleotides: TGTGCCAGTAGTCGAGCGGATCAGCCCCAGCATTTT. This translates into CASSRADQPQHF.